The 17 T cell receptor beta chains below come from one sample, sequenced in a study of beta chain features in type 1 diabetes. Expressed TCRB transcripts were sequenced because the entire RNA isolate underwent reverse transcription. Measured with immunoSEQ multiplex PCR; TCRdb has only the in-frame clones, and not every one. The data show 850,000 to 900,000 clones, roughly a sixth seen once. Sequencing was performed on naive CD4+ T cells from blood. These receptors were collected from a woman aged 18-30 years in good health.

This chain joins TRBV19 and TRBJ2-1; D may be TRBD2 (5 bases). CDR1 is LNHDA, CDR2 SQIVND, per germline (reference sequence). Trimming took 7 bases from V and 8 from J, leaving 15 bases between them. This CDR3 comprises 13 residues. CDR3 sequence: CASTPGKTDEQFF. The CDR3 region has the DNA TGTGCCAGTACGCCCGGGAAAACGGATGAGCAGTTCTTC.

This clone was recorded a few times. This chain uses TRBV7-9 with TRBJ1-4; TRBD1 aligns across 9 bases. CDR1 and CDR2 (germline): SEHNR, FQNEAQ (reference sequence). The CDR3 runs 16 residues. The V gene end was trimmed by 1 base and the J gene end by 8 bases; junction bases not matched to a gene: 8. The CDR3 reads CASSLEYRGQREKLFF. The CDR3 DNA reads as TGTGCCAGCAGCTTAGAGTACAGGGGGCAAAGAGAAAAACTGTTTTTT.

The chain is built from TRBV6-5 and TRBJ1-5; no clear D gene. Germline-derived CDR1 and CDR2 are MNHEY and SVGAGI. V dropped 0 bases and J dropped 4 bases, with 10 bases sitting between them. The CDR3 spans 15 residues. Written as DNA, the CDR3 is TGTGCCAGCAGTTACTCATCTAATGGAAATCAGCCCCAGCATTTT. As protein: CASSYSSNGNQPQHF.

The chain has TRBV18 and TRBJ2-1, with a tentative D call TRBD2 (6 bases). The V and J ends lost 1 base and 7 bases respectively, with 14 bases between them. CDR1 and CDR2 from the germline V gene are KGHSH and LQKENI. The CDR3 loop spans 15 amino acids. The CDR3 sequence: CASSPLTGAENEQFF. CDR3 nucleotide sequence: TGTGCCAGCTCACCACTCACGGGAGCGGAGAATGAGCAGTTCTTC.

This clone occurred a few times. This rearrangement joins TRBV18 to TRBJ2-1; TRBD2 agrees at 9 bases. CDR1 and CDR2 from the germline V gene are KGHSH and LQKENI. The CDR3 has 15 residues. V lost 4 bases to trimming and J lost 3 bases; unmatched junction nucleotides: 4. CDR3 nucleotide sequence: TGTGCCAGCTCACTACTAGCGGGCCGCTACAATGAGCAGTTCTTC. Its protein is CASSLLAGRYNEQFF.

The sample holds a few counts of this clone. The J gene is TRBJ2-5, the V gene TRBV7-8, with TRBD2 matching 10 bases. Germline V gene data show CDR1 as SGHVS and CDR2 as FQNEAQ. This CDR3 has 16 amino acids. The J segment lost 4 bases and the V segment lost 1 base, leaving 6 bases of the junction unmatched. The CDR3 protein is CASSLGWASGGETQYF. CDR3 DNA sequence: TGTGCCAGCAGCTTAGGGTGGGCTAGCGGGGGAGAGACCCAGTACTTC.

The sample holds a few counts of this clone. V gene TRBV6-5 combines with J gene TRBJ2-1; TRBD2 agrees at 10 bases. The germline V gene encodes CDR1 MNHEY and CDR2 SVGAGI. The ends lost 6 bases at V and 7 bases at J; junction bases unmatched: 9. The CDR3 has 15 residues. Here the CDR3 DNA reads TGTGCCAGCAGGGATCTAGCGGGAGTAGGTAATGAGCAGTTCTTC. This translates into CASRDLAGVGNEQFF.

This clone occurred a few times. This rearrangement joins TRBV4-1 to TRBJ2-1; 10 nucleotides match TRBD2. Germline-derived CDR1 and CDR2 are MGHRA and YSYEKL. This CDR3 comprises 16 residues. The V segment lost 3 bases and the J segment 3 bases; nucleotides outside the gene matches: 5. Here the CDR3 reads CASSHPGLADYNEQFF. In DNA, the CDR3 is TGCGCCAGCAGCCACCCCGGACTAGCGGACTACAATGAGCAGTTCTTC.

This clone appeared a few times. The CDR3 loop reads CASTLAGSSYNEQFF. As DNA, the CDR3 is TGTGCCAGCACCTTAGCGGGGAGCTCCTACAATGAGCAGTTCTTC. The chain carries TRBV28 and TRBJ2-1; 8 bases are a match to TRBD2. CDR1 is MDHEN, CDR2 SYDVKM, per germline. The CDR3 extends over 15 amino acids. Germline trimming cut 7 bases from V and 0 bases from J; bases unmatched to any gene: 5.

The V gene is TRBV6-5, the J gene TRBJ1-2; D uncertain. The germline gives CDR1 MNHEY, CDR2 SVGAGI. Trimming removed 0 bases at V and 3 bases at J, with 11 bases between. The CDR3 is 15 amino acids. CDR3 protein: CASSYSRLGHYGYTF. The CDR3 DNA reads TGTGCCAGCAGTTACTCGCGACTCGGCCACTATGGCTACACCTTC.

This clone was seen repeatedly, ten times or more. Other nucleotide sequences from this sample produce the same CDR3. The gene calls are TRBV2 and TRBJ2-7; D gene uncertain. CDR3 size: 12 residues. Germline V lookup: CDR1 SNHLY, CDR2 FYNNEI. Trimming pared 0 bases from V and 4 bases from J, leaving 4 bases between. In DNA, the CDR3 is TGTGCCAGCAGTGAAGCGGGGTACGAGCAGTACTTC. It codes for CASSEAGYEQYF.

This clone was found a few times. The rearrangement uses TRBV11-2 and TRBJ2-7; D is unclear. Trimming removed 5 bases at V and 2 bases at J, with 22 bases between. Looked up from germline, CDR1 is SGHAT and CDR2 is FQNNGV. The CDR3 covers 17 residues. Here the CDR3 reads CASSRSRATEPTYEQYF. CDR3 nucleotides: TGTGCCAGCAGCCGGAGTCGGGCTACGGAGCCAACCTACGAGCAGTACTTC.

In this sample, this clone turned up a few times. The rearrangement uses TRBV5-1 and TRBJ2-5; no clear D gene. In germline, CDR1 is SGHRS, CDR2 YFSETQ. Trimming left V 1 base short and J 2 bases short, with 9 bases between. This CDR3 is built from 14 residues. CDR3 region: CASSLQVQQETQYF. The CDR3 bases are TGCGCCAGCAGCTTGCAGGTACAGCAAGAGACCCAGTACTTC.

The J gene is TRBJ1-5, the V gene TRBV15; D is perhaps TRBD1 (5 bases). The V gene's germline CDR1 is LNHNV and CDR2 YYDKDF (reference sequence). The V and J ends lost 0 bases and 3 bases respectively, with 9 bases between them. The CDR3 runs 15 residues. The CDR3 nucleotides read TGTGCCACCAGCAGAGAACCGGGACCCAATCAGCCCCAGCATTTT. This encodes CATSREPGPNQPQHF.

The genes are TRBV18 and TRBJ2-1, with D possibly matching TRBD1 (5 bases). Trimming pared 6 bases from V and 3 bases from J, leaving 15 bases between. CDR1 is KGHSH and CDR2 is LQKENI in the germline V gene. CDR3 size: 15 residues. The CDR3 loop is CASSFGAENYNEQFF. The CDR3, as DNA: TGTGCCAGCTCCTTTGGGGCCGAGAACTACAATGAGCAGTTCTTC.

This clone was counted only a few times. J is TRBJ1-5 and V is TRBV7-8; weak D call: TRBD1 (5 bases). Between the trimmed V and J ends, which lost 0 bases and 0 bases, there was a span of 6 bases. The V gene's germline CDR1 is SGHVS and CDR2 FQNEAQ. The CDR3 extends over 15 amino acids. CDR3 coding DNA: TGTGCCAGCAGCTTAGCGGGGGTTAGCAATCAGCCCCAGCATTTT. Its translation is CASSLAGVSNQPQHF.

This chain uses TRBV18 with TRBJ2-1, with unresolved D. V was trimmed by 1 base and J by 5 bases, leaving 6 bases between them. This CDR3 is 13 amino acids long. Germline CDR1 and CDR2: KGHSH and LQKENI. Written as DNA, the CDR3 is TGTGCCAGCTCACCACTTGGGAACAATGAGCAGTTCTTC. It translates to CASSPLGNNEQFF. Together with reference TRBV18 and TRBJ2-1, the CDR3 gives the full variable domain: NAGVMQNPRHLVRRRGQEARLRCSPMKGHSHVYWYRQLPEEGLKFMVYLQKENIIDESGMPKERFSAEFPKEGPSILRIQQVVRGDSAAYFCASSPLGNNEQFFGPGTRLTVL.